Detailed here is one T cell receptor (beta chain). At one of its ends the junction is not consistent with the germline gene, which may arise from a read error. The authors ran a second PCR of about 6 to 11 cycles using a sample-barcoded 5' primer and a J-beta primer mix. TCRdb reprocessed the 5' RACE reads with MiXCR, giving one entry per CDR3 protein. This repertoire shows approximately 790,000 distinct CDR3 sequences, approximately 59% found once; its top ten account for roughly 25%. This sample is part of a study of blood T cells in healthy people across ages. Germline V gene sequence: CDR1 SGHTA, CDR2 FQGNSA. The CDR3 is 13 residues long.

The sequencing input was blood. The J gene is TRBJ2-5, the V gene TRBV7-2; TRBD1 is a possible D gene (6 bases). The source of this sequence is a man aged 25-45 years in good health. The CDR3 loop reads CACSTRQEETQYF. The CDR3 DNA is TGTGCCTGCAGCACCCGACAGGAAGAGACCCAGTACTTC.